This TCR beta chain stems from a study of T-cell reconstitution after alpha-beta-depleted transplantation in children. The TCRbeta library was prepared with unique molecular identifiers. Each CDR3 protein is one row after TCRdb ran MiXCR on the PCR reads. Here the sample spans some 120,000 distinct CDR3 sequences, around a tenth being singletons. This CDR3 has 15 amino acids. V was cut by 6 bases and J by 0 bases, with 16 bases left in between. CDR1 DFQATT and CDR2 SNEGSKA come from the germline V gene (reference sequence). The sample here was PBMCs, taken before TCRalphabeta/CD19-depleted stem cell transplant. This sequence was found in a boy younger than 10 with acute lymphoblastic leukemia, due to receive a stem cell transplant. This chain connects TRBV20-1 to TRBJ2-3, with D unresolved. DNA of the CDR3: TGCAGTGCCCGCCCCCCCGGCTCTAGCACAGATACGCAGTATTTT. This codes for CSARPPGSSTDTQYF.